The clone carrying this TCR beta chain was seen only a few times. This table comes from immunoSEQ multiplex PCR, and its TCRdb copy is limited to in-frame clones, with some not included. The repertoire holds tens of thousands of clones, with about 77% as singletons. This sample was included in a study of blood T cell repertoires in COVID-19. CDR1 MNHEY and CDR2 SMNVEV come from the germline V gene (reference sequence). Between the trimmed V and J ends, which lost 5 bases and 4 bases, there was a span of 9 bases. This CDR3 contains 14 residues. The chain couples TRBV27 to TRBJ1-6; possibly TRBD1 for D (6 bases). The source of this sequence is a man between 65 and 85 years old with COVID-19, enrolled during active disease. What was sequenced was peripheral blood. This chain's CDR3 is CASSTQGYNSPLHF. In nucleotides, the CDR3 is TGTGCCAGCAGTACACAGGGATATAATTCACCCCTCCACTTT.